This entry lists 14 T cell receptor beta chains sequenced from one sample in a study of graft-versus-host responses after intestinal transplantation. Which antigens these TCRs recognize remains unknown. Clones were sequenced by immunoSEQ multiplex PCR, and TCRdb holds only the in-frame ones, with some missing. Of around 100,000 clones in the sample, more than 85% were seen once. This material consisted of unstimulated CD8+ T cells sorted from spleen or lymph node cells, taken before transplant. The receptors were sampled from a human donor who was the organ donor for an intestinal transplant.

The chain is built from TRBV15 and TRBJ1-5; D not resolved. CDR1 LNHNV and CDR2 YYDKDF come from the germline V gene (reference sequence). This CDR3 spans 15 amino acids. The V gene lost 8 bases and the J gene lost 8 bases, with 22 bases spanning the gap. CDR3 amino acids: CATASDGSLGEPQHF. The CDR3 DNA is TGTGCCACCGCCTCAGATGGGAGTCTTGGGGAGCCCCAGCATTTT.

V and J are TRBV13 and TRBJ2-1; 8 nucleotides agree with TRBD2. The CDR3 loop spans 13 amino acids. V dropped 8 bases and J dropped 8; count of bases not matched to a gene: 8. Germline values: CDR1 PRHDT, CDR2 FYEKMQ (reference sequence). The CDR3 loop reads CASAPGRAYEQFF. CDR3 in DNA: TGTGCCAGCGCCCCCGGGAGGGCCTATGAGCAGTTCTTC.

The chain has TRBV6-5 and TRBJ1-2; 10 positions agree with TRBD1. The junction had 8 bases not matched to a gene; V was cut back by 8 bases and J by 5 bases. The CDR3 runs 14 residues. Germline lookup yields CDR1 MNHEY and CDR2 SVGAGI. CDR3 in DNA: TGTGCCAGCCGACGACAGGGGGCAAGGTATGGCTACACCTTC. It is translated as CASRRQGARYGYTF.

This clone showed up just a few times. V usage is TRBV9 and J usage is TRBJ2-5, with TRBD2 matching 8 bases. CDR3 length: 16 residues. V was clipped by 0 bases and J by 1 base; unmatched bases: 5. Per the germline V gene, CDR1 is SGDLS and CDR2 is YYNGEE. The CDR3 bases are TGTGCCAGCAGCGTAGTCCCGGGGGGGGTCCAAGAGACCCAGTACTTC. Translating gives CASSVVPGGVQETQYF.

This sequence joins TRBV7-8 and TRBJ2-1; 11 positions agree with TRBD2. This CDR3 comprises 14 residues. Germline CDR1 reads SGHVS; CDR2 reads FQNEAQ. V dropped 8 bases and J dropped 7; count of bases not matched to a gene: 7. CDR3 DNA: TGTGCCAGCGAGAGACTAGCGGGGAGGAATGAGCAGTTCTTC. Amino acid sequence: CASERLAGRNEQFF.

The chain links TRBV4-3 to TRBJ2-5; TRBD1 might be the D (6 bases). The CDR3 runs 14 residues. Germline V gene data show CDR1 as LGHNA and CDR2 as YSLEER. Deletions cut 0 bases from V and 4 bases from J, with 9 bases between. DNA of the CDR3: TGCGCCAGCAGCCAAGATACAGGGCGAGAGACCCAGTACTTC. This gives the protein CASSQDTGRETQYF.

This clone was observed once. The V call is TRBV4-2, the J call TRBJ2-5, with D maybe TRBD1 (5 bases). The CDR3 has 15 amino acids. V was pared by 1 base and J by 3 bases, with 12 bases between. Germline V lookup: CDR1 LGHNA, CDR2 YNFKEQ. The CDR3 DNA reads as TGTGCCAGCAGCCAAGGTCCAGGGCTGGAAGAGACCCAGTACTTC. This encodes CASSQGPGLEETQYF.

This chain connects TRBV4-1 to TRBJ2-7; 13 positions match TRBD2. The germline V gene encodes CDR1 MGHRA and CDR2 YSYEKL. CDR3 length: 14 residues. After removal of 4 bases from V and 3 bases from J, the junction contained 0 bases not matched to a gene. CDR3 DNA: TGCGCCAGCAGCCGGACTAGCGGGAGCTACGAGCAGTACTTC. It translates to CASSRTSGSYEQYF.

The J gene is TRBJ2-7, the V gene TRBV5-1, with D perhaps assigned TRBD1 or TRBD2 (5 bases each). The germline V gene encodes CDR1 SGHRS and CDR2 YFSETQ. Trimming stripped 4 bases from V and 7 bases from J, with 24 bases between. The CDR3 extends over 16 amino acids. CDR3 protein: CASSGTMTNPTGEQYF. CDR3 DNA: TGCGCCAGCAGCGGGACGATGACCAACCCTACGGGGGAGCAGTACTTC.

CDR3 in DNA: TGTGCCAGCAGTTTGAACAGTCGCACCGGGGAGCTGTTTTTT. Its protein is CASSLNSRTGELFF. J is TRBJ2-2 and V is TRBV28; no clear D gene. The germline gives CDR1 MDHEN, CDR2 SYDVKM. CDR3 length equals 14 residues. With 3 bases removed from V and 4 bases from J, the gap between germline ends came to 9 bases.

This rearrangement joins TRBV10-3 to TRBJ2-7; TRBD2 matches at 14 bases. This CDR3 is 16 amino acids long. V shed 4 bases and J 6 bases; nucleotides not matched to a gene: 8. Germline loops: CDR1 ENHRY, CDR2 SYGVKD. The CDR3 loop reads CAISGRTSGRTSEQYF. The CDR3 nucleotides read TGTGCCATCAGTGGAAGGACTAGCGGGAGGACCAGCGAGCAGTACTTC.

The chain recombines TRBV4-2 with TRBJ2-7; TRBD2 might be the D (6 bases). This CDR3 has 15 amino acids. Germline-derived CDR1 and CDR2 are LGHNA and YNFKEQ. The V end was cut by 0 bases, the J end by 3 bases, with 12 bases between. The CDR3 sequence is CASSQDRDSFYEQYF. The CDR3 DNA reads TGTGCCAGCAGCCAAGATCGGGACTCCTTCTACGAGCAGTACTTC.

The chain carries TRBV13 and TRBJ2-7, with D perhaps TRBD2 (6 bases). Trimming removed 0 bases at V and 6 bases at J, with 9 bases between. Germline V gene lookup returns CDR1 PRHDT and CDR2 FYEKMQ (reference sequence). The CDR3 is made up of 13 amino acids. The CDR3 reads CASSLGTRGEQYF. The CDR3 DNA is TGTGCCAGCAGCTTAGGGACTAGAGGCGAGCAGTACTTC.

The gene calls are TRBV6-6 and TRBJ2-7, with 7 positions matching TRBD1. This CDR3 has 13 amino acids. Germline CDR1 is MNHNY and CDR2 is SVGAGI (reference sequence). Trimming removed 0 bases from V and 5 bases from J; junction bases left unmatched: 1. CDR3 sequence: CASSYSTGNEQYF. The CDR3 region has the DNA TGTGCCAGCAGTTACTCGACAGGGAACGAGCAGTACTTC.